Each of the 7 T cell receptor beta chains below was sequenced from the same sample in a study of intratumoral heterogeneity in liver cancer. Sequencing used immunoSEQ multiplex PCR; TCRdb keeps in-frame clones, though not all of them. Of roughly 6,200 clones listed, approximately 70% are singletons. Each tumour sample represents a distinct, spatially separated region of the hepatocellular carcinoma nodule. The sequencing used tumor tissue, collected before any cancer treatment. The receptors were gathered from a woman in her 70s with hepatocellular carcinoma.

V is TRBV30 and J is TRBJ1-6, with TRBD1 matching over 8 bases. The V segment lost 2 bases and the J segment 2 bases; nucleotides outside the gene matches: 14. The germline CDR1 and CDR2 sequences are GTSNPN and SVGIG (reference sequence). The CDR3 totals 19 residues. In nucleotides, the CDR3 is TGTGCCTGGAGTCGAAATGAGTTGACAGGGGCTACCTATAATTCACCCCTCCACTTT. Translating gives CAWSRNELTGATYNSPLHF.

This clone counts as large (0.1 to 1%). The chain employs TRBV30 and TRBJ2-3; D remains ambiguous. This CDR3 contains 16 residues. Trimming shortened V by 0 bases and J by 1 base, and 14 bases separated the two germline ends. Germline CDR1 and CDR2: GTSNPN and SVGIG (reference sequence). The CDR3 nucleotides read TGTGCCTGGAGTGTATATGCCGGGTGGGGCACAGATACGCAGTATTTT. Amino acids: CAWSVYAGWGTDTQYF.

This chain links TRBV7-9 with TRBJ2-5; D remains unclear. V lost 0 bases and J lost 2, with 1 base in between. This CDR3 comprises 12 residues. Germline CDR1 and CDR2: SEHNR and FQNEAQ (reference sequence). The DNA of the CDR3 is TGTGCCAGCAGCTTAGCTCAAGAGACCCAGTACTTC. Protein: CASSLAQETQYF.

The CDR3, as DNA: TGTGCCAGCAGTGGCCAAATAGACTACCCCGGGGACAATGAGCAGTTCTTC. Translation: CASSGQIDYPGDNEQFF. The genes are TRBV2 and TRBJ2-1, with a weak D call TRBD2 (5 bases). This CDR3 is built from 17 residues. V was trimmed by 4 bases and J by 5 bases, leaving 21 bases between them. Germline V gene sequence: CDR1 SNHLY, CDR2 FYNNEI.

The V gene is TRBV19, the J gene TRBJ2-1; 12 nucleotides match TRBD1. This CDR3 has 15 amino acids. V was pared by 5 bases and J by 7 bases, with 6 bases of the junction left unmatched. The germline V gene has CDR1 LNHDA and CDR2 SQIVND (reference sequence). Written as DNA, the CDR3 is TGTGCCAGTAGTCACCGGGACAGGGGGCAGAATGAGCAGTTCTTC. It encodes CASSHRDRGQNEQFF.

This sequence joins TRBV9 and TRBJ2-2; perhaps D is TRBD1 or TRBD2 (5 bases each). Germline V lookup: CDR1 SGDLS, CDR2 YYNGEE. CDR3 length: 15 amino acids. The germline V and J ends were trimmed by 4 bases and 2 bases, with 12 bases remaining between them. The CDR3 spells CASSLGTVNTGELFF. The CDR3 DNA reads TGTGCCAGCAGCCTAGGGACCGTTAACACCGGGGAGCTGTTTTTT.

The rearrangement links TRBV2 to TRBJ2-7; D is undetermined. The CDR3 totals 12 residues. Trimming stripped 7 bases from V and 4 bases from J, with 11 bases between. Looked up from germline, CDR1 is SNHLY and CDR2 is FYNNEI. CDR3 bases: TGTGCCAGCATAAGGCAGTCTTACGAGCAGTACTTC. It specifies CASIRQSYEQYF.